Listed below are T cell receptor beta chains from one sample, sequenced in a study of tumor-infiltrating lymphocytes in primary liver carcinoma. TCRdb fed the multiplex PCR reads into MiXCR, producing one record per CDR3 protein. The sample carries hundreds of thousands of distinct CDR3 sequences, approximately 60% recorded once. Specimen: peripheral blood. The receptors were sampled from a man in his forties with primary liver carcinoma and hepatitis B virus infection. Both conserved end residues are part of each CDR3. Each record gives: clone size, V gene, D gene, J gene, CDR3 protein, CDR3 DNA. D genes are given only for firm matches. Some rows mark clone size as missing; the rest say once, few, many or name a class of expanded clone.

>NA|TRBV11-2|NA|TRBJ1-1
CASSQNWVAALTEVFF
TGTGCCAGCAGCCAAAACTGGGTGGCGGCACTCACTGAAGTTTTCTTT
>NA|TRBV28|TRBD1|TRBJ1-4
CASSSTGAGEKLFF
TGTGCCAGCAGTTCAACAGGGGCGGGCGAAAAACTGTTTTTT
>NA|TRBV10-3|NA|TRBJ2-1
CAISDDNEQFF
TGTGCCATCAGTGACGACAATGAGCAGTTCTTC
>once|TRBV29-1|NA|TRBJ2-1
CSVVGGGYNEQVF
TGTAGCGTTGTGGGAGGGGGATACAATGAGCAGGTCTTC
>once|TRBV7-9|TRBD1|TRBJ2-7
CVSSERQGATHEQYF
TGTGTCAGCAGCGAGAGACAGGGGGCGACCCACGAGCAGTACTTC
>many|TRBV11-3|NA|TRBJ2-2
CASSTDSAGTGELFF
TGTGCCAGCAGCACTGACTCGGCGGGCACCGGGGAGCTGTTTTTT
>NA|TRBV5-4|NA|TRBJ2-3
CASSTNGADTQYF
TGTGCCAGCAGTACCAACGGGGCGGATACGCAGTATTTT
>NA|TRBV6-5|NA|TRBJ1-5
CASSRLGPNQPQHF
TGTGCCAGCTCGAGACTAGGGCCAAATCAGCCCCAGCATTTT
>NA|TRBV5-1|TRBD2|TRBJ2-3
CASSGGPAGADTQYF
TGCGCCAGCAGCGGGGGACCAGCGGGAGCGGATACGCAGTATTTT
>few|TRBV30|TRBD1|TRBJ1-4
CAWTVGQGSEKLFF
TGTGCCTGGACCGTGGGACAGGGAAGTGAAAAACTGTTTTTT
>NA|TRBV5-4|NA|TRBJ2-1
CAGSRTVGFNEEFF
TGTGCCGGCAGCCGGACGGTGGGGTTCAATGAGGAGTTCTTC
>NA|TRBV29-1|NA|TRBJ1-5
CSVVSGIPGSKPQHF
TGCAGCGTTGTAAGCGGGATTCCAGGGAGTAAGCCCCAGCATTTC
>few|TRBV30|NA|TRBJ2-7
CAWNPPRGTYEQYF
TGTGCCTGGAACCCCCCCAGGGGAACGTACGAGCAGTACTTC
>NA|TRBV6-6|TRBD1|TRBJ1-5
CANSPDRAQPQHF
TGTGCCAACAGCCCGGACAGGGCTCAGCCCCAGCATTTT